What follows are 22 T cell receptor beta chains derived from one specimen sequenced in a study of blood T cells in healthy people across ages. Together with a sample-barcoded 5' primer, a J-beta primer mix was included in a second PCR lasting roughly 6 to 12 cycles. TCRdb passed the 5' RACE reads through MiXCR, listing each CDR3 protein once. This repertoire shows 600,000 to 1,000,000 distinct CDR3 sequences, 58% found once; its top ten account for around 22%. The specimen was blood. These TCRs come from a man aged 30-40 years in good health.

This chain uses TRBV7-2 with TRBJ1-2; weak D call: TRBD1 (6 bases). CDR1 SGHTA and CDR2 FQGNSA come from the germline V gene. Trimming cost V 1 base and J 2 bases, with 11 bases left between them. The CDR3 runs to 15 residues. The CDR3 nucleotides are TGTGCCAGCAGCTTAGTGTCACAGGGCAACTATGGCTACACCTTC. This gives the protein CASSLVSQGNYGYTF. Full variable domain (remainder filled in from reference TRBV7-2 and TRBJ1-2): GAGVSQSPSNKVTEKGKDVELRCDPISGHTALYWYRQSLGQGLEFLIYFQGNSAPDKSGLPSDRFSAERTGGSVSTLTIQRTQQEDSAVYLCASSLVSQGNYGYTFGSGTRLTVV.

The V and J genes are TRBV12-3 or TRBV12-4 and TRBJ2-7, with a tentative D call TRBD2 (6 bases). CDR3 length: 14 amino acids. The V gene lost 1 base and the J gene lost 7 bases, with 14 bases spanning the gap. The CDR3 coding sequence is TGTGCCAGCAGTTTAGGATATGGGGCGGGGGAGCAGTACTTC. Translation gives CASSLGYGAGEQYF.

The V call is TRBV5-6, the J call TRBJ2-1, with 12 bases matching TRBD2. The germline CDR1 and CDR2 sequences are SGHDT and YYEEEE. V was pared by 4 bases and J by 9 bases, with 8 bases of the junction left unmatched. CDR3 length: 15 residues. The CDR3 here is CASSALTSGSGEQFF. DNA of the CDR3: TGTGCCAGCAGCGCCTTGACTAGCGGGAGCGGTGAGCAGTTCTTC.

In its sample, this clonotype was seen a few times. This chain links TRBV4-2 with TRBJ2-7; TRBD2 matches at 13 bases. The J segment lost 0 bases and the V segment lost 4 bases, leaving 9 bases of the junction unmatched. The CDR3 length is 18 residues. Germline V gives CDR1 LGHNA, CDR2 YNFKEQ. CDR3 DNA: TGTGCCAGCAGCCTTCCGGGACTAGCGGGAATTGACTCCTACGAGCAGTACTTC. Translating it yields CASSLPGLAGIDSYEQYF.

V and J are TRBV20-1 and TRBJ1-1; weak D call: TRBD1 (6 bases). This CDR3 spans 14 amino acids. Germline CDR1 DFQATT, CDR2 SNEGSKA (reference sequence). V was cut by 6 bases and J by 0 bases, with 14 bases left in between. In DNA, the CDR3 is TGCAGTGCCTTTCCCAGGGGCGTGAACACTGAAGCTTTCTTT. Its translation is CSAFPRGVNTEAFF.

This chain uses TRBV5-1 with TRBJ2-1; unclear D gene. There are 12 residues in the CDR3. The V end was cut by 0 bases, the J end by 8 bases, with 6 bases between. The germline gives CDR1 SGHRS, CDR2 YFSETQ. The CDR3 DNA is TGCGCCAGCAGCTTGGCAAACTATGAGCAGTTCTTC. It codes for CASSLANYEQFF.

The chain links TRBV12-3 or TRBV12-4 to TRBJ2-1; 7 positions match TRBD2. Trimming at V came to 6 bases and at J to 8 bases, leaving 7 bases not matched to a gene. This CDR3 is 13 amino acids long. The CDR3 nucleotides read TGTGCCAGCAGACGAACTAGCGAGGATGAGCAGTTCTTC. Protein: CASRRTSEDEQFF.

In this sample, this clonotype turned up a few times. The gene calls are TRBV4-3 and TRBJ2-4, with 11 bases matching TRBD2. J lost 5 bases, V lost 2 bases, and 2 bases had no gene match. In germline, CDR1 is LGHNA, CDR2 YSLEER. The CDR3 loop spans 15 amino acids. The CDR3 DNA follows: TGCGCCAGCAGCCAATTTAGCGGGGGGGAAAACATTCAGTACTTC. Its translation: CASSQFSGGENIQYF.

The gene calls are TRBV10-2 and TRBJ1-6; D gene ambiguous. The V end lost 2 bases, the J end lost 8 bases, and 13 bases lay between the germline ends. The CDR3 runs 15 residues. The germline gives CDR1 WSHSY, CDR2 SAAADI. The CDR3 protein is CASSEPPDGHSPLHF. In nucleotides, the CDR3 is TGCGCCAGCAGTGAGCCGCCGGACGGCCATTCACCCCTCCACTTT.

This clonotype was found a few times. The chain links TRBV6-1 to TRBJ1-4; 11 bases match TRBD1. The trim removed 6 bases at V and 4 bases at J, leaving 4 bases unmatched. The CDR3 extends over 15 amino acids. Per the germline V gene, CDR1 is MNHNS and CDR2 is SASEGT. The DNA of the CDR3 is TGTGCCAGCAGACCCGGGACAGGGGGTAATGAAAAACTGTTTTTT. As protein: CASRPGTGGNEKLFF.

This clonotype has just a few counts. This rearrangement joins TRBV14 to TRBJ2-7; 13 nucleotides align to TRBD2. With V trimmed by 2 bases and J by 3 bases, 10 bases remained unmatched. Per the germline V gene, CDR1 is SGHDN and CDR2 is FVKESK. This CDR3 is 18 amino acids long. The CDR3 DNA reads as TGTGCCAGCAGCCAACCCGCCGGGACTAGCGGGACCTTCTACGAGCAGTACTTC. Translation: CASSQPAGTSGTFYEQYF.

The chain uses TRBV20-1 and TRBJ2-5; the match to TRBD1 covers 7 bases. The V gene's germline CDR1 is DFQATT and CDR2 SNEGSKA (reference sequence). J lost 3 bases, V lost 0 bases, and 1 base had no gene match. CDR3 length: 13 residues. The CDR3 is CSARETGEETQYF. The CDR3 nucleotides are TGCAGTGCTAGAGAAACAGGGGAAGAGACCCAGTACTTC.

The table lists this clonotype with a few counts. This chain connects TRBV6-5 to TRBJ1-1, with no clear D. The germline V gene encodes CDR1 MNHEY and CDR2 SVGAGI. V dropped 0 bases and J dropped 4 bases, with 6 bases sitting between them. This CDR3 has 13 amino acids. CDR3 amino acids: CASSYSEGTEAFF. The CDR3 nucleotides are TGTGCCAGCAGTTACTCCGAAGGCACTGAAGCTTTCTTT.

This clonotype was counted between two and nine times. This sequence joins TRBV29-1 and TRBJ2-3, with D perhaps TRBD1 (6 bases). Between the trimmed V and J ends, which lost 6 bases and 2 bases, there was a span of 21 bases. Germline CDR1 and CDR2: SQVTM and ANQGSEA. The CDR3 has 16 amino acids. CDR3 bases: TGCAGCGTGGACGGGATAGCAGGGGCGCACACAGATACGCAGTATTTT. Translating gives CSVDGIAGAHTDTQYF.

The chain carries TRBV7-6 and TRBJ2-3; TRBD2 matches at 8 bases. Germline V gene sequence: CDR1 SGHVS, CDR2 FNYEAQ. The V segment lost 5 bases and the J segment 2 bases; nucleotides outside the gene matches: 6. The CDR3 loop spans 15 amino acids. CDR3 nucleotides: TGTGCCAGCAGCGGGGGACTAGAACTCACAGATACGCAGTATTTT. Translation: CASSGGLELTDTQYF. Combining the CDR3 with reference TRBV7-6 and TRBJ2-3 gives the whole variable domain GAGVSQSPRYKVTKRGQDVALRCDPISGHVSLYWYRQALGQGPEFLTYFNYEAQQDKSGLPNDRFSAERPEGSISTLTIQRTEQRDSAMYRCASSGGLELTDTQYFGPGTRLTVL.

The chain recombines TRBV6-5 with TRBJ2-7, with D perhaps TRBD1 (6 bases). V lost 7 bases to trimming and J lost 9 bases, with 22 bases between them. The CDR3 consists of 14 residues. CDR1 and CDR2 from the germline V gene are MNHEY and SVGAGI. CDR3 nucleotides: TGTGCCAGCACTGCAGGGGACAAGTTAAACGGGCAGTACTTC. Translation: CASTAGDKLNGQYF.

Only a few counts were recorded for this clonotype. The rearrangement uses TRBV11-1 and TRBJ2-1, with 10 bases matching TRBD2. Trimming at V came to 5 bases and at J to 10 bases, leaving 11 bases not matched to a gene. This CDR3 is 15 amino acids long. Germline assignment: CDR1 SGHAT and CDR2 FQDESV (reference sequence). The CDR3 is CASSPRLAGAGEQFF. The DNA for the CDR3 is TGTGCCAGCAGCCCCCGGCTAGCGGGAGCGGGAGAGCAGTTCTTC.

This chain connects TRBV20-1 to TRBJ1-2, with D unresolved. Trimming removed 5 bases at V and 5 bases at J, with 9 bases between. The CDR3 sequence is 11 residues long. Germline-derived CDR1 and CDR2 are DFQATT and SNEGSKA (reference sequence). DNA for the CDR3: TGCAGTGCTGTAACGGAGTATGGCTACACCTTC. Protein: CSAVTEYGYTF.

This clonotype occurred many times. The gene calls are TRBV4-3 and TRBJ2-7, with 10 bases identical to TRBD2. The germline V gene encodes CDR1 LGHNA and CDR2 YSLEER. Trimming took 1 base from V and 3 from J; bases not matched to a gene: 0. CDR3 size: 14 residues. The CDR3 DNA is TGCGCCAGCAGCCAAGGGACTAGCGGCTACGAGCAGTACTTC. It codes for CASSQGTSGYEQYF.

There are a few counts of this clonotype. The CDR3 DNA follows: TGTGCCACAGCGACAGGATCCTACGAGCAGTACTTC. It specifies CATATGSYEQYF. The V gene is TRBV10-3, the J gene TRBJ2-7; maybe TRBD1 (6 bases). This CDR3 has 12 residues. V was pared by 10 bases and J by 1 base, with 11 bases between. The germline V gene encodes CDR1 ENHRY and CDR2 SYGVKD.

This chain links TRBV7-8 with TRBJ2-7; D gene ambiguous. The CDR3 loop spans 13 amino acids. Trimming removed 1 base from V and 10 bases from J, with 14 bases in between. CDR1 and CDR2 (germline): SGHVS, FQNEAQ. DNA of the CDR3: TGTGCCAGCAGCTTAGATGAGTGGGCCACCCAGTACTTC. This gives the protein CASSLDEWATQYF.

This sequence joins TRBV15 and TRBJ2-7, with D maybe TRBD1 (5 bases). The V and J ends lost 8 bases and 0 bases respectively, with 14 bases between them. This CDR3 has 14 amino acids. Germline V gene sequence: CDR1 LNHNV, CDR2 YYDKDF (reference sequence). CDR3 amino acids: CATPYRFLSYEQYF. DNA of the CDR3: TGTGCCACCCCGTACAGGTTCCTCTCCTACGAGCAGTACTTC.